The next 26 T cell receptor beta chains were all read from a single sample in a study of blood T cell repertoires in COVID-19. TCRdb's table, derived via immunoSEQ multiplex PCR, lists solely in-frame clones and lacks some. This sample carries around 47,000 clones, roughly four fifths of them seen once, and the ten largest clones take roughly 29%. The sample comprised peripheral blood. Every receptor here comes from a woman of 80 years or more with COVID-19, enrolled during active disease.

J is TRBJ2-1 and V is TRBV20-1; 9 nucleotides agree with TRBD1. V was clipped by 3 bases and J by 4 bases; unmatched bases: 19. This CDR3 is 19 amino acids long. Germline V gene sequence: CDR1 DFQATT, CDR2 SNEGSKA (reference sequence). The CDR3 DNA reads TGCAGTGCTAGTTCCGGACAGGGGAGGAGAATAGGGTCATACAATGAGCAGTTCTTC. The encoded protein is CSASSGQGRRIGSYNEQFF.

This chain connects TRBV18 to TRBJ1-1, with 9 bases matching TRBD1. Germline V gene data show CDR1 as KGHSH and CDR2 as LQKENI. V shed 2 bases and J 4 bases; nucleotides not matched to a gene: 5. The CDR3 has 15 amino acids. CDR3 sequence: CASSPSDRGFTEAFF. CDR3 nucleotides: TGTGCCAGCTCACCATCTGACAGGGGGTTCACTGAAGCTTTCTTT.

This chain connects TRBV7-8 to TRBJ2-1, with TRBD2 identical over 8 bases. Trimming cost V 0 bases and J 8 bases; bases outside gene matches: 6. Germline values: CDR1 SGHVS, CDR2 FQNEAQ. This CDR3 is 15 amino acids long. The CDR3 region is CASSLAGTSGYEQFF. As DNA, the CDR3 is TGTGCCAGCAGCTTAGCAGGGACTAGTGGGTATGAGCAGTTCTTC.

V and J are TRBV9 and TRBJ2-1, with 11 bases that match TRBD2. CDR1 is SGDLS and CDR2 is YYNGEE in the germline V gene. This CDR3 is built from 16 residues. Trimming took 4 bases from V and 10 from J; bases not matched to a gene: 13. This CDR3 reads CASSPYLAGGLWEQFF. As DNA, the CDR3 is TGTGCCAGCAGCCCCTACCTAGCGGGAGGTCTTTGGGAGCAGTTCTTC.

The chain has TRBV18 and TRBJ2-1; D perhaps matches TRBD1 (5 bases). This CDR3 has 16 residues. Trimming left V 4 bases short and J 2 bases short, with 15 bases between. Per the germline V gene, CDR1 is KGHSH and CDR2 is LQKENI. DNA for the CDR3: TGTGCCAGCTCACTAACGGCAGGGTATACCTACAATGAGCAGTTCTTC. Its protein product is CASSLTAGYTYNEQFF.

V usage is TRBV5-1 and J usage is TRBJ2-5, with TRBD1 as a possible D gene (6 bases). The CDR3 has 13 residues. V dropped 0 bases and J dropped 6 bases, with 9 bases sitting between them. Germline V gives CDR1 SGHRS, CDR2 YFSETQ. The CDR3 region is CASSLGQVKTQYF. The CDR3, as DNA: TGCGCCAGCAGCTTGGGACAGGTGAAGACCCAGTACTTC. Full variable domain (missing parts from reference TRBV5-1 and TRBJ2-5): KAGVTQTPRYLIKTRGQQVTLSCSPISGHRSVSWYQQTPGQGLQFLFEYFSETQRNKGNFPGRFSGRQFSNSRSEMNVSTLELGDSALYLCASSLGQVKTQYFGPGTRLLVL.

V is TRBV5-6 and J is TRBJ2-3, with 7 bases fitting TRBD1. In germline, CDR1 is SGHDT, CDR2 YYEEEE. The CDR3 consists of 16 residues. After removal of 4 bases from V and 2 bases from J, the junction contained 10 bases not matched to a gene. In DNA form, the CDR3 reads TGTGCCAGCAGCACCCTGACAGGGCCTTACACAGATACGCAGTATTTT. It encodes CASSTLTGPYTDTQYF.

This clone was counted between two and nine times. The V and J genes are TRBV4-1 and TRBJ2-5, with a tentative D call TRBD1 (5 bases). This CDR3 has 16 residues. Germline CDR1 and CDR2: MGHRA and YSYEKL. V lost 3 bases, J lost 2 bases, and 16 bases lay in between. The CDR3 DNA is TGCGCCAGCAGCCACGGACATACCACAGTTCAAGAGACCCAGTACTTC. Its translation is CASSHGHTTVQETQYF.

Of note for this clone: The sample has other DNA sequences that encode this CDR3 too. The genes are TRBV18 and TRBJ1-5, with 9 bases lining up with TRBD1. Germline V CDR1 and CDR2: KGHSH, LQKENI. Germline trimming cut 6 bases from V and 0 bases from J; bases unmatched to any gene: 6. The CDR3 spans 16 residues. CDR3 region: CASSPDRGNSNQPQHF. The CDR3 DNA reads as TGTGCCAGCTCTCCCGACAGGGGGAATAGCAATCAGCCCCAGCATTTT.

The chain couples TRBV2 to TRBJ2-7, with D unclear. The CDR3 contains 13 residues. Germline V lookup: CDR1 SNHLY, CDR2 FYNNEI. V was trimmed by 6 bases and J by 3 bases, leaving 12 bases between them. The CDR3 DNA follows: TGTGCCAGCAGACGCGGTATAGTCTACGAGCAGTACTTC. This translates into CASRRGIVYEQYF.

CDR3 nucleotide sequence: TGTGCCAGCTCACCACCGTTACTAGCGGGAGGACAAGAGCAGTACTTC. Its protein product is CASSPPLLAGGQEQYF. This rearrangement joins TRBV18 to TRBJ2-7, with 12 bases identical to TRBD2. The CDR3 spans 16 residues. V lost 0 bases and J lost 7; bases outside the gene matches: 7. Germline CDR1 reads KGHSH; CDR2 reads LQKENI.

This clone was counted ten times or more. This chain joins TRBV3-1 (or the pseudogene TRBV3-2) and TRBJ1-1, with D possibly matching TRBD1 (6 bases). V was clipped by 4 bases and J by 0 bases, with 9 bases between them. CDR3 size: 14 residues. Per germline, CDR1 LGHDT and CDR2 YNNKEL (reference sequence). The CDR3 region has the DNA TGTGCCAGCAGCCCCGGGACACTGAACACTGAAGCTTTCTTT. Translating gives CASSPGTLNTEAFF.

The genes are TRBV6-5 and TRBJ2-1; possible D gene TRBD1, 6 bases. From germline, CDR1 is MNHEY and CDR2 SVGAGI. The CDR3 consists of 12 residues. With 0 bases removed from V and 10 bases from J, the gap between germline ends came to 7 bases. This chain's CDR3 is CASSYSRGEQFF. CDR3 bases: TGTGCCAGCAGTTACTCGAGGGGGGAGCAGTTCTTC.

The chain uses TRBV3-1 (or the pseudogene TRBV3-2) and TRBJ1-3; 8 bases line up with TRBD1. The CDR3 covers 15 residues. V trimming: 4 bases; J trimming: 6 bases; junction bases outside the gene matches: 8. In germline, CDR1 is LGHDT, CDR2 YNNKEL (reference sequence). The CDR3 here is CASSPTGTGLNTIYF. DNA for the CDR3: TGTGCCAGCAGCCCGACCGGGACAGGACTAAACACCATATATTTT.

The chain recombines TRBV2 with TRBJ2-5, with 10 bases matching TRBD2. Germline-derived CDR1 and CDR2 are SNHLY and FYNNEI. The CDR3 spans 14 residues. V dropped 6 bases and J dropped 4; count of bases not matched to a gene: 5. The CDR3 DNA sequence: TGTGCCAGCAGGGTTCTAGCGGGAGCAGAGACCCAGTACTTC. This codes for CASRVLAGAETQYF.

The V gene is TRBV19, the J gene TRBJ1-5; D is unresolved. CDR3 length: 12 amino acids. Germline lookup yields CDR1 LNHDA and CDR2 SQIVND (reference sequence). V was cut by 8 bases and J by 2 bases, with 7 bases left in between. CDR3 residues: CASLGGNQPQHF. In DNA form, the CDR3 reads TGTGCCAGTCTGGGCGGCAATCAGCCCCAGCATTTT.

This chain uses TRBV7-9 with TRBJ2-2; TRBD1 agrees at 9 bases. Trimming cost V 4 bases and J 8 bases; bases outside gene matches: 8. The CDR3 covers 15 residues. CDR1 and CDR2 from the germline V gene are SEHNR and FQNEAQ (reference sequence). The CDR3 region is CASSSIGTGLGELFF. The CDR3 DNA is TGTGCCAGCAGCTCTATTGGGACAGGGCTGGGGGAGCTGTTTTTT.

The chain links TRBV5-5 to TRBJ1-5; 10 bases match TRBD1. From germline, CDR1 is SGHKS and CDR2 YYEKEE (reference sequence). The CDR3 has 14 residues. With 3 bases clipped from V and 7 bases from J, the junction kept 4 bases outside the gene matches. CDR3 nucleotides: TGTGCCAGCAGCTCCGGGACAGGGGTGCAGCCCCAGCATTTT. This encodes CASSSGTGVQPQHF. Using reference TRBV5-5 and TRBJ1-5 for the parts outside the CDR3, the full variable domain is DAGVTQSPTHLIKTRGQQVTLRCSPISGHKSVSWYQQVLGQGPQFIFQYYEKEERGRGNFPDRFSARQFPNYSSELNVNALLLGDSALYLCASSSGTGVQPQHFGDGTRLSIL.

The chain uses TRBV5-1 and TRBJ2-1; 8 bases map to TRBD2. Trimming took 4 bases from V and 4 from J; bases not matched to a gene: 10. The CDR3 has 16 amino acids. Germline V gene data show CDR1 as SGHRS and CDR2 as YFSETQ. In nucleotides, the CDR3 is TGCGCCAGCAGCCGGGAGGGGTTAGAGGGGTACAATGAGCAGTTCTTC. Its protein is CASSREGLEGYNEQFF.

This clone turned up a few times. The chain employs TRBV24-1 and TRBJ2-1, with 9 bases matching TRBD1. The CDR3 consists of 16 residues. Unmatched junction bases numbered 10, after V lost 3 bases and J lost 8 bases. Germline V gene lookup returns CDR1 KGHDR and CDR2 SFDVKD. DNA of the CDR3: TGTGCCACCAGTGATCACCGGACAGGGGTGTCGGATGAGCAGTTCTTC. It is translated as CATSDHRTGVSDEQFF.

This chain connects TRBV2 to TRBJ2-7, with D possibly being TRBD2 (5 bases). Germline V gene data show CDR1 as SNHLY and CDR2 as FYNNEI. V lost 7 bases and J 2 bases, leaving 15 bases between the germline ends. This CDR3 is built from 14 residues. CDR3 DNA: TGTGCCAGCACCCCTGACGGAGGAACCTACGAGCAGTACTTC. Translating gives CASTPDGGTYEQYF.

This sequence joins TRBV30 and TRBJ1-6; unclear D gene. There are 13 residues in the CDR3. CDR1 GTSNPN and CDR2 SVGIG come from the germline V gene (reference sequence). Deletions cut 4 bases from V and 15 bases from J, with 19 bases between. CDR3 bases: TGTGCCTGGAAGTATCCGGCGGAGCGGGTCCTCCACTTT. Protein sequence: CAWKYPAERVLHF.

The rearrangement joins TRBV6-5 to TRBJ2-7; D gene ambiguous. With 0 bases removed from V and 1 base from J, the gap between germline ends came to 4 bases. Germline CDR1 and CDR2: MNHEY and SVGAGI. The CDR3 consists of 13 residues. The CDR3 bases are TGTGCCAGCAGTTACTCCGGGTCCTACGAGCAGTACTTC. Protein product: CASSYSGSYEQYF.

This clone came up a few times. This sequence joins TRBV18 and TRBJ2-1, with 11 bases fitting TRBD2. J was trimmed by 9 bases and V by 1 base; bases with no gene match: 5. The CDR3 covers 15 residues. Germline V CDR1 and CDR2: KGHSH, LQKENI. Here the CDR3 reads CASSPLAGGPGEQFF. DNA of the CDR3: TGTGCCAGCTCACCACTAGCGGGAGGGCCAGGTGAGCAGTTCTTC.

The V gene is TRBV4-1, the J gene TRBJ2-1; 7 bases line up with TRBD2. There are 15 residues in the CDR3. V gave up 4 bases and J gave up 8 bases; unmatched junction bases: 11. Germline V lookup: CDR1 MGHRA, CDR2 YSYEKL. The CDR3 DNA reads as TGCGCCAGCAGCCTTAGTGCCGGGACTACCCATGAGCAGTTCTTC. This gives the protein CASSLSAGTTHEQFF.

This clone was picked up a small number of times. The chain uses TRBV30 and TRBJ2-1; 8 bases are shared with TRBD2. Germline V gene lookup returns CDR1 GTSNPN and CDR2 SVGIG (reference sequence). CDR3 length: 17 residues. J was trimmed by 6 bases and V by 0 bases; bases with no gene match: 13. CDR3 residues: CAWSVGIAGWARNEQFF. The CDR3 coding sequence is TGTGCCTGGAGTGTCGGTATAGCGGGGTGGGCCCGCAATGAGCAGTTCTTC.